This T cell receptor beta chain was profiled in a study of blood T cells in healthy people across ages. The authors ran a second PCR of 7 to 11 cycles using a sample-barcoded 5' primer and a J-beta primer mix. MiXCR, applied by TCRdb to the 5' RACE reads, yields one record per CDR3 protein. The sample has about 1 million distinct CDR3 sequences, less than 50% seen once. Per the germline V gene, CDR1 is SNHLY and CDR2 is FYNNEI. V lost 3 bases to trimming and J lost 5 bases; unmatched junction nucleotides: 7. This CDR3 has 15 residues. V and J are TRBV2 and TRBJ2-1; TRBD1 matches at 7 bases. The sample taken for sequencing was blood. The TCR originated in a woman aged 55 to 70 in good health. The CDR3 region is CASSEVTGQHNEQFF. Here the CDR3 DNA reads TGTGCCAGCAGTGAGGTGACGGGACAGCACAATGAGCAGTTCTTC.